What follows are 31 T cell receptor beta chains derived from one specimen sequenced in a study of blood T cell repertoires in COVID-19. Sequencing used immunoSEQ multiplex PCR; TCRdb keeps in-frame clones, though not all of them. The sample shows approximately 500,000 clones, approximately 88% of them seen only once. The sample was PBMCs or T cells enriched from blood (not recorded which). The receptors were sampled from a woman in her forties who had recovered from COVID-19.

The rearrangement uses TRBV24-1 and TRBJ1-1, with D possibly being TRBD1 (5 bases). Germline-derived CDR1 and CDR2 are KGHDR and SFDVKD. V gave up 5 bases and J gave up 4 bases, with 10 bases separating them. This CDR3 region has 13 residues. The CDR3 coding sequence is TGTGCCACCAGTGTCGGGGGGAGCACTGAAGCTTTCTTT. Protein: CATSVGGSTEAFF.

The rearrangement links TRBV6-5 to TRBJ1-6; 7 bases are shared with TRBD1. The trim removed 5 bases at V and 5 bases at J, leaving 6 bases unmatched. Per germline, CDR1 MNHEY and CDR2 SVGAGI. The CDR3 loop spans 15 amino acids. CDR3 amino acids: CASSRSGQNNSPLHF. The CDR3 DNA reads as TGTGCCAGCAGTCGCTCGGGACAGAATAATTCACCCCTCCACTTT.

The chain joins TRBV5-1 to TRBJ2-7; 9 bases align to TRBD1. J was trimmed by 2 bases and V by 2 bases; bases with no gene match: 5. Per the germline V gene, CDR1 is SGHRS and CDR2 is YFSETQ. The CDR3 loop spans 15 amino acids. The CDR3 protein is CASSFGDRATYEQYF. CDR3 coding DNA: TGCGCCAGCAGCTTTGGGGACAGGGCCACCTACGAGCAGTACTTC.

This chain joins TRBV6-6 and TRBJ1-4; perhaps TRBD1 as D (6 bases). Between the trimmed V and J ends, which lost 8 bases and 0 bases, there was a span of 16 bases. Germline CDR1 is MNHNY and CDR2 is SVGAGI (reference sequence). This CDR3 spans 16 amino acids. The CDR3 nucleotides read TGTGCCAGCTATCCCGGGGGGGCCGCAACTAATGAAAAACTGTTTTTT. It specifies CASYPGGAATNEKLFF.

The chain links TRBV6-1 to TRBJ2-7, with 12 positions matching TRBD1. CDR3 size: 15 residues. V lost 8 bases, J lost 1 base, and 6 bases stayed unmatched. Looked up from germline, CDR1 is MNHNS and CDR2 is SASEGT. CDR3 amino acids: CASRRGQGASYEQYF. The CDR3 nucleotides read TGTGCCAGCCGTCGGGGACAGGGGGCATCCTACGAGCAGTACTTC.

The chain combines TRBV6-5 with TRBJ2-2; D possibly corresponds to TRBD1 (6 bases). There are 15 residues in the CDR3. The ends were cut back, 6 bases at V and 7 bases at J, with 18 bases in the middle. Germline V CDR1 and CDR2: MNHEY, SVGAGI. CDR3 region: CASSPPGQGNGELFF. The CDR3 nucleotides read TGTGCCAGCAGCCCCCCCGGGCAGGGGAACGGGGAGCTGTTTTTT.

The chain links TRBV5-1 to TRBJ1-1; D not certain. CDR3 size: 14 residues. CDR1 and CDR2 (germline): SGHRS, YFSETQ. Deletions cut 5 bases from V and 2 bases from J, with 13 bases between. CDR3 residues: CASRYIDFNTEAFF. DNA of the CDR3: TGCGCCAGCAGATACATAGACTTTAACACTGAAGCTTTCTTT.

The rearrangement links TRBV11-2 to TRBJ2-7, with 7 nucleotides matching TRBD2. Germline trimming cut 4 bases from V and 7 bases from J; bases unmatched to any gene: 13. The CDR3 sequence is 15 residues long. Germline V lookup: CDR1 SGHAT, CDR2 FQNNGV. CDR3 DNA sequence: TGTGCCAGCAGCTCAACCCAGGGACTACCGTTGGAGCAGTACTTC. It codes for CASSSTQGLPLEQYF.

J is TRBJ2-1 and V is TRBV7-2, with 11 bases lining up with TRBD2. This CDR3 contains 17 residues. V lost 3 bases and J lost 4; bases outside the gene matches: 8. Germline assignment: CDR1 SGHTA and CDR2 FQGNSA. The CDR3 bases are TGTGCCAGCAGCTTCCGACTAGCGGGACCTCCATACAATGAGCAGTTCTTC. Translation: CASSFRLAGPPYNEQFF. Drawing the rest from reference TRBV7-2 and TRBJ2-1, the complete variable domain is GAGVSQSPSNKVTEKGKDVELRCDPISGHTALYWYRQSLGQGLEFLIYFQGNSAPDKSGLPSDRFSAERTGGSVSTLTIQRTQQEDSAVYLCASSFRLAGPPYNEQFFGPGTRLTVL.

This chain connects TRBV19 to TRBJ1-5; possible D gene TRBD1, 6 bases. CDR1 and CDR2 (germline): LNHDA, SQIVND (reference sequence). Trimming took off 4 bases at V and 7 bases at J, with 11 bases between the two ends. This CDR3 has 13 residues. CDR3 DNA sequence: TGTGCCAGTAGTACAACAGGGAGCCAGCCCCAGCATTTT. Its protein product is CASSTTGSQPQHF.

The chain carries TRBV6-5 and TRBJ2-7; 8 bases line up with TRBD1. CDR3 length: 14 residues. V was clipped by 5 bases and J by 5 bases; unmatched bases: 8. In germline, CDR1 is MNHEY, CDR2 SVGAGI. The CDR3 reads CASSPGQGVDEQYF. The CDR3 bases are TGTGCCAGCAGTCCCGGACAGGGAGTGGACGAGCAGTACTTC.

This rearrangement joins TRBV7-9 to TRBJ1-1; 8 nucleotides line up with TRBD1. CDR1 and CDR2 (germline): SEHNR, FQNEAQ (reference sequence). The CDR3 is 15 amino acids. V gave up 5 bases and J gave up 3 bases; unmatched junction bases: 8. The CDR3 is CASSQRTGYDTEAFF. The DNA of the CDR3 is TGTGCCAGCAGCCAGAGGACAGGGTATGACACTGAAGCTTTCTTT.

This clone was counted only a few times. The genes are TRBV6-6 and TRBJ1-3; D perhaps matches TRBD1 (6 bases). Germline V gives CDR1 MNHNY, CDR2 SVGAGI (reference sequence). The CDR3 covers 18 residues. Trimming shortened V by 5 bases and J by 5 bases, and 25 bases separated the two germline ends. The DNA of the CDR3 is TGTGCCAGCAGTCGGACCGACAGCCACAGGGACGCACGAAACACCATATATTTT. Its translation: CASSRTDSHRDARNTIYF.

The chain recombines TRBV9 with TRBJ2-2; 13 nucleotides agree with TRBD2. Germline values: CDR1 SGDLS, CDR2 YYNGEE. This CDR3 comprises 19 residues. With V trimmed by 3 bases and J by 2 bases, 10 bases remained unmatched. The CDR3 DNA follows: TGTGCCAGCAGCGCCGGAGGGGGGACTAGCGGGATTAACACCGGGGAGCTGTTTTTT. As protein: CASSAGGGTSGINTGELFF.

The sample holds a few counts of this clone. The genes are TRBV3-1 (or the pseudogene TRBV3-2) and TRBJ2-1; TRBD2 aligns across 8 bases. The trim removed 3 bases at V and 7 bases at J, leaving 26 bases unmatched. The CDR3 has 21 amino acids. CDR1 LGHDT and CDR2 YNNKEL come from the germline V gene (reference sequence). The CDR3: CASSHGIRIVTSEDLINEQFF. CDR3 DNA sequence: TGTGCCAGCAGCCACGGGATCCGGATAGTGACTAGCGAGGATCTCATAAATGAGCAGTTCTTC.

The CDR3 sequence: CASLVTSGRWVNEQFF. The CDR3 DNA reads as TGTGCCAGCCTGGTGACTAGCGGGAGATGGGTGAATGAGCAGTTCTTC. The chain has TRBV7-2 and TRBJ2-1; 12 bases fit TRBD2. CDR1 SGHTA and CDR2 FQGNSA come from the germline V gene. V was clipped by 8 bases and J by 7 bases; unmatched bases: 12. The CDR3 sequence is 16 residues long. Full variable domain (remainder filled in from reference TRBV7-2 and TRBJ2-1): GAGVSQSPSNKVTEKGKDVELRCDPISGHTALYWYRQSLGQGLEFLIYFQGNSAPDKSGLPSDRFSAERTGGSVSTLTIQRTQQEDSAVYLCASLVTSGRWVNEQFFGPGTRLTVL.

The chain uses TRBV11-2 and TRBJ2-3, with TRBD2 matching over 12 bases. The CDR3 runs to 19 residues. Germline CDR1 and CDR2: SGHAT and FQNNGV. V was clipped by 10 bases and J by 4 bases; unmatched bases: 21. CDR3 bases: TGTGCCACCTCCCACAGATTAGCGACTAGCGGGAGTGTTTCAGATACGCAGTATTTT. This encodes CATSHRLATSGSVSDTQYF.

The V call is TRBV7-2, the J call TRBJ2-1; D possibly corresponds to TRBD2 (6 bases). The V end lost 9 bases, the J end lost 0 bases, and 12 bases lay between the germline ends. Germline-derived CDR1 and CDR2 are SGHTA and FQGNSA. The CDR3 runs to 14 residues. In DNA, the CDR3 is TGTGCCAGTGGTGGGAGGAGCTCCTACAATGAGCAGTTCTTC. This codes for CASGGRSSYNEQFF.

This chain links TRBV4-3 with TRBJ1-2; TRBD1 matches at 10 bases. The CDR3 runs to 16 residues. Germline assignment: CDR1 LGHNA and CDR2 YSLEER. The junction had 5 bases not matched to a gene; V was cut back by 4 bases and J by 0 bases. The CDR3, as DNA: TGCGCCAGCAGCCGGGACAGGGGACCCCCTAACTATGGCTACACCTTC. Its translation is CASSRDRGPPNYGYTF.

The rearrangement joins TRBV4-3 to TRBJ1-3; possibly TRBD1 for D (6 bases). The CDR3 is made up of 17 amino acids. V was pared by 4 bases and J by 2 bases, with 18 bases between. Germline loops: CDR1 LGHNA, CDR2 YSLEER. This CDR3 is CASSPSESRTAGNTIYF. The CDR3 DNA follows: TGCGCCAGCAGCCCCTCCGAGTCTCGGACAGCTGGAAACACCATATATTTT.

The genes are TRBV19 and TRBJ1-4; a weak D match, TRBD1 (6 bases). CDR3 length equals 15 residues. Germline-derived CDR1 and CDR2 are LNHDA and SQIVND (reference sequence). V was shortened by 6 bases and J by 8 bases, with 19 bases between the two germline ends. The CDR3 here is CASRNPGQGGEKLFF. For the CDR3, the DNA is TGTGCCAGTAGAAATCCGGGACAAGGTGGGGAAAAACTGTTTTTT.

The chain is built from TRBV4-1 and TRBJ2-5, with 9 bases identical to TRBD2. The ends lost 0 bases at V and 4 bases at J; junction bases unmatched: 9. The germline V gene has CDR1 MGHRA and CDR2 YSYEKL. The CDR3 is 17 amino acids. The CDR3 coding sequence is TGCGCCAGCAGCCAAGATTGGGCTAGCGGGACTTCAGAGACCCAGTACTTC. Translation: CASSQDWASGTSETQYF.

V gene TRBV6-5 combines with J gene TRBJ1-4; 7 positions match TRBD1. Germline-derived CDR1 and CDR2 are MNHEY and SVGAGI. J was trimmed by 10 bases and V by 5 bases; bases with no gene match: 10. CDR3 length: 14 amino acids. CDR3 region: CASSTGVRIAKLFF. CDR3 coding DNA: TGTGCCAGCAGTACAGGGGTCCGAATTGCAAAACTGTTTTTT.

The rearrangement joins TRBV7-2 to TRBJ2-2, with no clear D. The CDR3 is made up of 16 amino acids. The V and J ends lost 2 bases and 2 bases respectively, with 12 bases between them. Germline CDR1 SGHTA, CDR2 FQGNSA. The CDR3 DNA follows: TGTGCCAGCAGCTTACAACCAAGCGCCAACACCGGGGAGCTGTTTTTT. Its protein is CASSLQPSANTGELFF.

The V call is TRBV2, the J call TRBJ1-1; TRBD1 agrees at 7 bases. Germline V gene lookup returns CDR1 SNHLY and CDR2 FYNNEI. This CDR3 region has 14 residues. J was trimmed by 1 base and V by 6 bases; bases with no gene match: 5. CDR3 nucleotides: TGTGCCAGCAGCCCAAGACAGGGGAACACTGAAGCTTTCTTT. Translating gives CASSPRQGNTEAFF.

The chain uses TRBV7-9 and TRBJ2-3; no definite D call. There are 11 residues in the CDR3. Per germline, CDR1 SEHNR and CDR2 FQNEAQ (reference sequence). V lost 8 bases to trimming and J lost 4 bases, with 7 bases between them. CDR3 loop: CASQAADTQYF. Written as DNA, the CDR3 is TGTGCCAGCCAAGCCGCAGATACGCAGTATTTT.

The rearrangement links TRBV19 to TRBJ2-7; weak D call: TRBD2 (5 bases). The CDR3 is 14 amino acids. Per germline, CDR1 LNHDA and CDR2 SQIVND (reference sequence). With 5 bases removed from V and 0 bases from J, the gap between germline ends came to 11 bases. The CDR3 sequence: CASSVPGVSYEQYF. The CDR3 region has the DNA TGTGCCAGTAGTGTTCCCGGGGTCTCCTACGAGCAGTACTTC.

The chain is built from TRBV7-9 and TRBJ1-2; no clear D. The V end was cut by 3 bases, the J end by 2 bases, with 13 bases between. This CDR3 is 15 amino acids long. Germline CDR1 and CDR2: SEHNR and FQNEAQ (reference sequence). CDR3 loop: CASSFSPRINYGYTF. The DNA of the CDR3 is TGTGCCAGCAGCTTTTCTCCCAGGATCAACTATGGCTACACCTTC.

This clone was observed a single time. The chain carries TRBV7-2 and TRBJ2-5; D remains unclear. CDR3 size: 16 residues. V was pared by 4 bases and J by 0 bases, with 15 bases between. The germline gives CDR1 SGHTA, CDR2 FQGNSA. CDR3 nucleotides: TGTGCCAGCAGCTCTACTCGGTCCTTGTACCAAGAGACCCAGTACTTC. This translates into CASSSTRSLYQETQYF.

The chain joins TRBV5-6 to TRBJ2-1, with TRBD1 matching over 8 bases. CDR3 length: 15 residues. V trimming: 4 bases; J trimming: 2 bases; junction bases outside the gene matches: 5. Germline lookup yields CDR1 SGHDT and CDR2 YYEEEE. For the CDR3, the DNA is TGTGCCAGCAGCAGACGGACAGGGCCCTACAATGAGCAGTTCTTC. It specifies CASSRRTGPYNEQFF.

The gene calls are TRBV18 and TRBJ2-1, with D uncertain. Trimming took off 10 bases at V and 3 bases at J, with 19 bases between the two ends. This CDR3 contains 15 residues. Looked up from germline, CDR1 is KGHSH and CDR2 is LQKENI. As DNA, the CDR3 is TGTGCCACCTCGATGGGCGAGACCCTCTACAATGAGCAGTTCTTC. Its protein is CATSMGETLYNEQFF.